The 28 T cell receptor beta chains presented below share a single source sample, sequenced in a study of blood T cell repertoires in COVID-19. Data came from immunoSEQ multiplex PCR; TCRdb stores just in-frame clones and leaves some out. The sample includes hundreds of thousands of clones, roughly 86% of them seen just once. Material: PBMCs or T cells enriched from blood (not recorded which). These receptors originate from a woman in her 30s who had recovered from COVID-19.

The chain recombines TRBV5-1 with TRBJ2-2; perhaps TRBD2 as D (7 bases). CDR1 is SGHRS and CDR2 is YFSETQ in the germline V gene. Trimming cost V 0 bases and J 4 bases, with 13 bases left between them. This CDR3 comprises 16 residues. The CDR3 protein is CASSLGPGGVTGELFF. Here the CDR3 DNA reads TGCGCCAGCAGCTTGGGGCCGGGGGGCGTCACCGGGGAGCTGTTTTTT. The whole variable domain, filled in from reference TRBV5-1 and TRBJ2-2, reads KAGVTQTPRYLIKTRGQQVTLSCSPISGHRSVSWYQQTPGQGLQFLFEYFSETQRNKGNFPGRFSGRQFSNSRSEMNVSTLELGDSALYLCASSLGPGGVTGELFFGEGSRLTVL.

This chain links TRBV9 with TRBJ2-7; D remains unclear. Germline V gene data show CDR1 as SGDLS and CDR2 as YYNGEE. CDR3 length: 14 residues. V dropped 1 base and J dropped 0 bases, with 8 bases sitting between them. The CDR3: CASSVRSGSYEQYF. The CDR3 DNA sequence: TGTGCCAGCAGCGTAAGGTCGGGCTCCTACGAGCAGTACTTC.

The chain carries TRBV27 and TRBJ2-7; weak D call: TRBD1 (5 bases). Germline values: CDR1 MNHEY, CDR2 SMNVEV (reference sequence). The length of the CDR3 is 13 residues. Trimming took 3 bases from V and 3 from J, leaving 9 bases between them. CDR3 DNA: TGTGCCAGCAGTTTTATTGACAGCTACGAGCAGTACTTC. Its translation is CASSFIDSYEQYF.

The rearrangement links TRBV12-3 or TRBV12-4 to TRBJ2-1; no clear D. Trimming took 6 bases from V and 10 from J, leaving 13 bases between them. The CDR3 has 12 amino acids. The CDR3 protein is CASSTPSPEQFF. The DNA for the CDR3 is TGTGCCAGCAGCACACCCTCCCCGGAGCAGTTCTTC.

The chain couples TRBV19 to TRBJ1-1; TRBD1 matches at 8 bases. The germline gives CDR1 LNHDA, CDR2 SQIVND (reference sequence). This CDR3 spans 16 amino acids. V lost 3 bases to trimming and J lost 2 bases; unmatched junction nucleotides: 8. CDR3 residues: CASSILGQGLNTEAFF. DNA for the CDR3: TGTGCCAGTAGTATTCTTGGACAGGGATTAAACACTGAAGCTTTCTTT.

The V and J genes are TRBV6-5 and TRBJ1-1; D uncertain. The CDR3 spans 14 residues. Trimming left V 2 bases short and J 1 base short, with 8 bases between. Germline V CDR1 and CDR2: MNHEY, SVGAGI. The CDR3 DNA is TGTGCCAGCAGTTACGTGAGAACGAACACTGAAGCTTTCTTT. Translation gives CASSYVRTNTEAFF.

The chain recombines TRBV5-1 with TRBJ1-6; 8 bases align to TRBD1. V shed 4 bases and J 10 bases; nucleotides not matched to a gene: 10. The CDR3 sequence is 15 residues long. In germline, CDR1 is SGHRS, CDR2 YFSETQ. The CDR3, as DNA: TGCGCCAGCAGCGAGAGGACAGGGTTCGAGTCACCCCTCCACTTT. Its protein is CASSERTGFESPLHF.

This clone was picked up one time. The rearrangement links TRBV18 to TRBJ1-4; D not certain. CDR3 size: 14 residues. The germline V gene encodes CDR1 KGHSH and CDR2 LQKENI. Trimming removed 5 bases at V and 5 bases at J, with 12 bases between. CDR3 DNA: TGTGCCAGCTCAACCGGGTGGCGGAATGAAAAACTGTTTTTT. Amino acids: CASSTGWRNEKLFF.

V usage is TRBV5-4 and J usage is TRBJ2-7; D may be TRBD2 (6 bases). This CDR3 spans 15 amino acids. With 2 bases removed from V and 3 bases from J, the gap between germline ends came to 15 bases. CDR1 and CDR2 (germline): SGHNT, YYREEE (reference sequence). The CDR3 is CASSLSASGFYEQYF. CDR3 in DNA: TGTGCCAGCAGCTTAAGTGCGAGCGGGTTCTACGAGCAGTACTTC.

The J gene is TRBJ2-1, the V gene TRBV18; D unresolved. The germline gives CDR1 KGHSH, CDR2 LQKENI. CDR3 length equals 11 residues. Deletions cut 2 bases from V and 9 bases from J, with 5 bases between. Here the CDR3 DNA reads TGTGCCAGCTCACCATCGGGTGAGCAGTTCTTC. Translation gives CASSPSGEQFF. Supplemented by reference TRBV18 and TRBJ2-1, the full variable domain reads NAGVMQNPRHLVRRRGQEARLRCSPMKGHSHVYWYRQLPEEGLKFMVYLQKENIIDESGMPKERFSAEFPKEGPSILRIQQVVRGDSAAYFCASSPSGEQFFGPGTRLTVL.

The rearrangement joins TRBV9 to TRBJ1-1; tentatively, D is TRBD1 (6 bases). V lost 4 bases, J lost 1 base, and 11 bases lay in between. The CDR3 has 14 residues. Germline lookup yields CDR1 SGDLS and CDR2 YYNGEE. CDR3 sequence: CASSRTVTNTEAFF. The CDR3 region has the DNA TGTGCCAGCAGCAGGACAGTGACGAACACTGAAGCTTTCTTT.

This clone was detected once. The chain is built from TRBV2 and TRBJ2-7, with 10 bases fitting TRBD1. The CDR3 is 13 amino acids. Germline V gives CDR1 SNHLY, CDR2 FYNNEI. V shed 7 bases, J shed 5 bases, and the junction held 5 bases outside the gene matches. In DNA, the CDR3 is TGTGCCAGCAAGGGGACAGGGGCCAACGAGCAGTACTTC. This sequence encodes CASKGTGANEQYF.

J is TRBJ2-3 and V is TRBV7-3; 13 nucleotides align to TRBD2. Unmatched junction bases numbered 13, after V lost 4 bases and J lost 3 bases. There are 19 residues in the CDR3. The V gene's germline CDR1 is SGHTA and CDR2 FQGTGA. CDR3 protein: CASSSPGLAGVESTDTQYF. CDR3 DNA sequence: TGTGCCAGCAGCTCCCCCGGACTAGCGGGAGTCGAAAGTACAGATACGCAGTATTTT.

Here the CDR3 reads CASSSPGTGNYEQYF. CDR3 in DNA: TGTGCCAGCAGTTCCCCCGGGACAGGGAACTACGAGCAGTACTTC. The rearrangement links TRBV27 to TRBJ2-7; 9 bases align to TRBD1. Germline CDR1 MNHEY, CDR2 SMNVEV (reference sequence). The CDR3 extends over 15 amino acids. J gave up 3 bases and V 4 bases, and 7 bases lay outside the gene matches.

The chain is built from TRBV4-3 and TRBJ1-2, with D uncertain. The CDR3 has 13 amino acids. In germline, CDR1 is LGHNA, CDR2 YSLEER. V lost 0 bases to trimming and J lost 4 bases, with 6 bases between them. For the CDR3, the DNA is TGCGCCAGCAGCCAAGAGGGCAGCTATGGCTACACCTTC. It is translated as CASSQEGSYGYTF.

The chain is built from TRBV5-4 and TRBJ2-7; 9 bases are a match to TRBD1. This CDR3 region has 13 residues. Germline V gene sequence: CDR1 SGHNT, CDR2 YYREEE (reference sequence). The CDR3 sequence: CVVMGQGTYEQYF. The CDR3 nucleotides are TGTGTCGTCATGGGACAGGGCACCTACGAGCAGTACTTC.

This clone was seen once. The chain carries TRBV18 and TRBJ2-6, with TRBD1 identical over 8 bases. The CDR3 spans 20 residues. Trimming took 4 bases from V and 0 from J; bases not matched to a gene: 14. Germline V gives CDR1 KGHSH, CDR2 LQKENI. CDR3 sequence: CASSQLPTGGLSSGANVLTF. The DNA of the CDR3 is TGTGCCAGCTCACAATTACCTACAGGGGGATTAAGCTCTGGGGCCAACGTCCTGACTTTC.

The chain joins TRBV24-1 to TRBJ2-5; TRBD1 is a possible D gene (5 bases). Per the germline V gene, CDR1 is KGHDR and CDR2 is SFDVKD. This CDR3 has 17 residues. With 4 bases removed from V and 2 bases from J, the gap between germline ends came to 19 bases. This chain's CDR3 is CATSDSKGVQEQETQYF. CDR3 DNA sequence: TGTGCCACCAGTGACTCAAAGGGCGTACAGGAGCAAGAGACCCAGTACTTC.

The CDR3 sequence is CASSSPGEMPQHF. The CDR3 DNA follows: TGTGCCAGCAGCTCTCCTGGTGAGATGCCCCAGCATTTT. The genes are TRBV7-9 and TRBJ1-5; D call uncertain. The CDR3 runs to 13 residues. Per the germline V gene, CDR1 is SEHNR and CDR2 is FQNEAQ (reference sequence). V shed 4 bases and J shed 9 bases, with 13 bases lying between them.

As to this clone: The sample has other DNA sequences that encode this CDR3 too. The chain combines TRBV7-6 with TRBJ2-7; tentative D call: TRBD1 (6 bases). V lost 5 bases and J 5 bases, leaving 22 bases between the germline ends. Germline CDR1 and CDR2: SGHVS and FNYEAQ. The CDR3 covers 16 residues. The CDR3 spells CASSLGGGRALDEQYF. The DNA for the CDR3 is TGTGCCAGCAGCCTCGGTGGGGGCAGGGCACTCGACGAGCAGTACTTC. Full variable domain (rest looked up from reference TRBV7-6 and TRBJ2-7): GAGVSQSPRYKVTKRGQDVALRCDPISGHVSLYWYRQALGQGPEFLTYFNYEAQQDKSGLPNDRFSAERPEGSISTLTIQRTEQRDSAMYRCASSLGGGRALDEQYFGPGTRLTVT.

The chain joins TRBV19 to TRBJ1-2, with D perhaps TRBD1 (6 bases). Germline V lookup: CDR1 LNHDA, CDR2 SQIVND (reference sequence). Trimming pared 3 bases from V and 6 bases from J, leaving 14 bases between. The CDR3 runs 14 residues. The CDR3 region is CASSISHRDHGYTF. The CDR3 bases are TGTGCCAGTAGTATCTCCCACAGGGACCATGGCTACACCTTC.

The chain links TRBV19 to TRBJ1-5; 7 bases align to TRBD1. Unmatched junction bases numbered 7, after V lost 5 bases and J lost 6 bases. CDR1 and CDR2 from the germline V gene are LNHDA and SQIVND (reference sequence). CDR3 size: 14 residues. The CDR3 coding sequence is TGTGCCAGTAGTGTCCAGGGGGTAGGTCAGCCCCAGCATTTT. Translated: CASSVQGVGQPQHF.

The chain links TRBV7-2 to TRBJ1-2; 9 nucleotides agree with TRBD1. Germline lookup yields CDR1 SGHTA and CDR2 FQGNSA. The CDR3 extends over 16 amino acids. V was clipped by 3 bases and J by 8 bases; unmatched bases: 13. In DNA, the CDR3 is TGTGCCAGCAGCTTCTCGGGTCCGGGGACAGGGAGCGGCTACACCTTC. It is translated as CASSFSGPGTGSGYTF.

This chain links TRBV9 with TRBJ2-1; 14 positions agree with TRBD2. Looked up from germline, CDR1 is SGDLS and CDR2 is YYNGEE. The CDR3 consists of 22 residues. The V gene end was trimmed by 3 bases and the J gene end by 3 bases; junction bases not matched to a gene: 20. The CDR3 sequence is CASSEPITDTTSGRASYNEQFF. CDR3 nucleotides: TGTGCCAGCAGCGAACCTATAACCGATACGACTAGCGGGAGGGCCAGCTACAATGAGCAGTTCTTC.

In DNA form, the CDR3 reads TGTGCCAGCAGTGAACAGCGGGAGAACACCGGGGAGCTGTTTTTT. Translated, it gives CASSEQRENTGELFF. This sequence joins TRBV6-1 and TRBJ2-2; TRBD2 matches at 7 bases. V shed 2 bases, J shed 1 base, and the junction held 1 base outside the gene matches. The CDR3 length is 15 residues. Germline lookup yields CDR1 MNHNS and CDR2 SASEGT.

The rearrangement joins TRBV27 to TRBJ2-1, with TRBD2 identical over 13 bases. The germline gives CDR1 MNHEY, CDR2 SMNVEV (reference sequence). The CDR3 runs 16 residues. V dropped 5 bases and J dropped 6; count of bases not matched to a gene: 7. This CDR3 reads CASSPLAGGPRNEQFF. The CDR3 bases are TGTGCCAGCAGTCCACTAGCGGGAGGGCCCCGCAATGAGCAGTTCTTC.

The rearrangement uses TRBV30 and TRBJ2-7, with D unclear. The CDR3 spans 14 residues. V lost 0 bases, J lost 2 bases, and 11 bases lay in between. Germline values: CDR1 GTSNPN, CDR2 SVGIG (reference sequence). In DNA form, the CDR3 reads TGTGCCTGGAGTGTACGAGGCGTCCCCTACGAGCAGTACTTC. Protein product: CAWSVRGVPYEQYF.

The chain is built from TRBV6-6 and TRBJ2-2; 8 positions match TRBD2. The CDR3 is 17 residues long. The V and J ends lost 5 bases and 5 bases, in that order; junction bases with no gene match: 13. Germline-derived CDR1 and CDR2 are MNHNY and SVGAGI (reference sequence). CDR3 in amino acids: CASSQIAGPRRTGELFF. CDR3 bases: TGTGCCAGCAGTCAAATAGCGGGACCCAGGAGGACCGGGGAGCTGTTTTTT.